The 30 T cell receptor beta chains below were found in one sample sequenced in a study of cytomegalovirus exposure and HLA in healthy donors. The PCR employed 60 Vbeta primers together with 13 Jbeta primers. Clones were sequenced by immunoSEQ multiplex PCR, and TCRdb holds only the in-frame ones, with some missing. The sample consists of roughly 120,000 clones, more than 75% of them appearing once. Sequenced: PBMCs. The receptors shown here come from a man in his forties in good health and CMV-seronegative.

V gene TRBV7-2 combines with J gene TRBJ2-7, with 9 bases lining up with TRBD1. The V gene's germline CDR1 is SGHTA and CDR2 FQGNSA. The CDR3 is 16 residues long. The V segment lost 6 bases and the J segment 4 bases; nucleotides outside the gene matches: 13. CDR3 coding DNA: TGTGCCAGCAGACTACAGTCTGGGACAGGGTTTTACGAGCAGTACTTC. This gives the protein CASRLQSGTGFYEQYF.

This clone was counted only a few times. The rearrangement uses TRBV4-3 and TRBJ1-2; 7 bases map to TRBD1. The CDR3 runs to 17 residues. Germline-derived CDR1 and CDR2 are LGHNA and YSLEER. With V trimmed by 0 bases and J by 5 bases, 12 bases remained unmatched. In DNA form, the CDR3 reads TGCGCCAGCAGCCAAGAAAAAGGCTCGACAGGGTCGTATGGCTACACCTTC. Its translation is CASSQEKGSTGSYGYTF.

The chain combines TRBV25-1 with TRBJ2-3; no clear D. Germline values: CDR1 MGHDK, CDR2 SYGVNS. This CDR3 has 14 residues. V was shortened by 3 bases and J by 2 bases, with 9 bases between the two germline ends. CDR3 sequence reads: CASSDPQLTDTQYF. The CDR3 DNA reads as TGTGCCAGCAGTGATCCCCAACTCACAGATACGCAGTATTTT.

The rearrangement joins TRBV11-2 to TRBJ1-3; D is unclear. Looked up from germline, CDR1 is SGHAT and CDR2 is FQNNGV. The CDR3 loop spans 15 amino acids. The V end was cut by 6 bases, the J end by 0 bases, with 12 bases between. The CDR3 DNA follows: TGTGCCAGCAGTCGTAGGGAGACCTCTGGAAACACCATATATTTT. This gives the protein CASSRRETSGNTIYF.

The J gene is TRBJ1-2, the V gene TRBV20-1; TRBD1 might be the D (6 bases). The length of the CDR3 is 10 residues. Germline V gene data show CDR1 as DFQATT and CDR2 as SNEGSKA (reference sequence). CDR3 residues: CSADSGGYTF. Written as DNA, the CDR3 is TGCAGCGCGGACAGTGGTGGCTACACCTTC.

The CDR3 nucleotides read TGTGCCAGCAGGACCTACAGGGGACTTTACAATGAGCAGTTCTTC. Amino acid sequence: CASRTYRGLYNEQFF. The V call is TRBV28, the J call TRBJ2-1, with D possibly TRBD1 on 7 matching bases. The CDR3 loop spans 15 amino acids. Between the trimmed V and J ends, which lost 6 bases and 4 bases, there was a span of 16 bases. Germline CDR1 and CDR2: MDHEN and SYDVKM.

The chain is built from TRBV7-2 and TRBJ1-1; D uncertain. CDR3 size: 13 residues. CDR1 is SGHTA, CDR2 FQGNSA, per germline. The germline V and J ends were trimmed by 7 bases and 3 bases, with 12 bases remaining between them. In nucleotides, the CDR3 is TGTGCCAGCACCCAGACACCCTACACTGAAGCTTTCTTT. Translation gives CASTQTPYTEAFF.

The chain uses TRBV5-5 and TRBJ1-6; D unresolved. V lost 2 bases and J lost 6, with 3 bases in between. The germline V gene has CDR1 SGHKS and CDR2 YYEKEE (reference sequence). The CDR3 contains 12 residues. The CDR3 DNA sequence: TGTGCCAGCAGCTTCGGTAATTCACCCCTCCACTTT. It is translated as CASSFGNSPLHF. Based on the CDR3 plus reference TRBV5-5 and TRBJ1-6, the full variable domain is DAGVTQSPTHLIKTRGQQVTLRCSPISGHKSVSWYQQVLGQGPQFIFQYYEKEERGRGNFPDRFSARQFPNYSSELNVNALLLGDSALYLCASSFGNSPLHFGNGTRLTVT.

As to this clone: Sequence at one end of the junction differs from germline and may be a read error. The J gene is TRBJ1-2, the V gene TRBV5-4, with D unresolved. CDR3 size: 12 residues. Germline CDR1 and CDR2: SGHNT and YYREEE (reference sequence). The CDR3 DNA is TGTGCCAGCAGCTTGGACCAAGGAGGCTCCACCTTC. Its protein product is CASSLDQGGSTF.

This clone came up once. V is TRBV18 and J is TRBJ2-6; 9 nucleotides match TRBD1. Germline assignment: CDR1 KGHSH and CDR2 LQKENI. The CDR3 is 18 amino acids. J gave up 0 bases and V 4 bases, and 7 bases lay outside the gene matches. The CDR3 DNA sequence: TGTGCCAGCTCACTTTCCCGGACAGGGGCCTCTGGGGCCAACGTCCTGACTTTC. It codes for CASSLSRTGASGANVLTF.

CDR3 in DNA: TGTGCCAGCAGCTCGGGCGGGGGAGCCACAGATACGCAGTATTTT. Protein product: CASSSGGGATDTQYF. The chain has TRBV4-2 and TRBJ2-3; 7 bases agree with TRBD2. Germline V CDR1 and CDR2: LGHNA, YNFKEQ. This CDR3 comprises 15 residues. Trimming at V came to 5 bases and at J to 2 bases, leaving 7 bases not matched to a gene.

V gene TRBV27 combines with J gene TRBJ2-1, with TRBD2 matching over 8 bases. The ends lost 3 bases at V and 8 bases at J; junction bases unmatched: 15. Germline V gives CDR1 MNHEY, CDR2 SMNVEV (reference sequence). This CDR3 spans 17 amino acids. DNA for the CDR3: TGTGCCAGCAGTTTGGAGATTGGTTCCGGGGGGGCGGATGAGCAGTTCTTC. Residues: CASSLEIGSGGADEQFF.

The V call is TRBV6-5, the J call TRBJ1-2; D possibly corresponds to TRBD1 (6 bases). V gave up 5 bases and J gave up 6 bases, with 19 bases separating them. Per germline, CDR1 MNHEY and CDR2 SVGAGI. The CDR3 has 15 residues. The CDR3: CASSPITTGSNGYTF. In DNA, the CDR3 is TGTGCCAGCAGTCCCATCACTACAGGGAGTAATGGCTACACCTTC.

The chain has TRBV6-5 and TRBJ2-1; 9 bases are a match to TRBD2. With V trimmed by 5 bases and J by 8 bases, 10 bases remained unmatched. Germline V lookup: CDR1 MNHEY, CDR2 SVGAGI. The CDR3 has 15 residues. The CDR3 sequence is CASSLGTSSLYEQFF. In DNA form, the CDR3 reads TGTGCCAGCAGTCTCGGGACTAGCAGTCTCTATGAGCAGTTCTTC.

The chain uses TRBV7-2 and TRBJ2-1; D perhaps matches TRBD1 (6 bases). CDR1 SGHTA and CDR2 FQGNSA come from the germline V gene. The CDR3 spans 15 residues. V gave up 2 bases and J gave up 4 bases, with 12 bases separating them. Written as DNA, the CDR3 is TGTGCCAGCAGCTTATCCGGGACATCGTACAATGAGCAGTTCTTC. This translates into CASSLSGTSYNEQFF.

The chain carries TRBV29-1 and TRBJ2-7, with D unresolved. V was trimmed by 4 bases and J by 7 bases, leaving 20 bases between them. Germline lookup yields CDR1 SQVTM and CDR2 ANQGSEA. This CDR3 comprises 14 residues. CDR3 loop: CSVGEVFIEAEQYF. The CDR3 DNA reads TGCAGCGTTGGAGAGGTCTTCATCGAGGCGGAGCAGTACTTC.

The CDR3 loop reads CASSLPSARYGYTF. DNA of the CDR3: TGTGCCAGCAGCTTGCCTTCTGCGCGCTATGGCTACACCTTC. This chain connects TRBV5-6 to TRBJ1-2; unclear D gene. The length of the CDR3 is 14 residues. The V gene's germline CDR1 is SGHDT and CDR2 YYEEEE. V dropped 1 base and J dropped 4 bases, with 11 bases sitting between them.

The chain recombines TRBV12-5 with TRBJ1-2; D is unclear. Trimming pared 1 base from V and 7 bases from J, leaving 13 bases between. CDR1 LGHNT and CDR2 FRNRAP come from the germline V gene. The CDR3 contains 14 residues. The CDR3 loop is CASGLDNGLFGYTF. CDR3 DNA sequence: TGTGCTAGTGGTTTGGATAATGGCCTGTTTGGCTACACCTTC.

This rearrangement joins TRBV29-1 to TRBJ1-1; D is unclear. Germline values: CDR1 SQVTM, CDR2 ANQGSEA. The CDR3 has 14 amino acids. In DNA, the CDR3 is TGCAGTGGTTCCCCCGAGCCCGTGAACACTGAAGCTTTCTTT. Translating gives CSGSPEPVNTEAFF.

The chain couples TRBV11-2 to TRBJ1-6; D is ambiguous. Germline CDR1 SGHAT, CDR2 FQNNGV. V lost 5 bases and J 8 bases, leaving 7 bases between the germline ends. The CDR3 length is 12 residues. The CDR3 DNA is TGTGCCAGCAGCCCGAGTGATTCACCCCTCCACTTT. Translation gives CASSPSDSPLHF.

This chain uses TRBV7-2 with TRBJ2-2, with 9 bases lining up with TRBD1. This CDR3 is 16 amino acids long. With V trimmed by 5 bases and J by 4 bases, 8 bases remained unmatched. Germline V CDR1 and CDR2: SGHTA, FQGNSA. CDR3 loop: CASSLQGASGTGELFF. DNA of the CDR3: TGTGCCAGCAGCCTACAGGGGGCAAGTGGCACCGGGGAGCTGTTTTTT. Complete variable domain (other parts from reference TRBV7-2 and TRBJ2-2): GAGVSQSPSNKVTEKGKDVELRCDPISGHTALYWYRQSLGQGLEFLIYFQGNSAPDKSGLPSDRFSAERTGGSVSTLTIQRTQQEDSAVYLCASSLQGASGTGELFFGEGSRLTVL.

This clone was picked up one time. The genes are TRBV4-1 and TRBJ2-5; D not certain. The J call is doubtful: the DNA matches TRBJ2-7 better. Germline lookup yields CDR1 MGHRA and CDR2 YSYEKL. This CDR3 has 15 amino acids. As DNA, the CDR3 is TGCGCCAGCAGCCAAGCCCCCGCAGGCACCTACGAGCAGTACTTC. It encodes CASSQAPAGTYEQYF.

This clone has only one observation. V is TRBV29-1 and J is TRBJ1-2, with 9 bases aligning to TRBD1. Per germline, CDR1 SQVTM and CDR2 ANQGSEA. V was pared by 6 bases and J by 4 bases, with 6 bases of the junction left unmatched. The CDR3 has 13 amino acids. The CDR3 region is CSVTGTGTYGYTF. As DNA, the CDR3 is TGCAGCGTAACCGGGACAGGGACCTATGGCTACACCTTC.

This clone occurred once. The CDR3 is CASRPPGGGVPGETQYF. The CDR3 bases are TGTGCCAGTAGGCCCCCCGGCGGGGGTGTTCCGGGAGAGACCCAGTACTTC. The chain recombines TRBV19 with TRBJ2-5; 7 bases line up with TRBD2. With 6 bases clipped from V and 4 bases from J, the junction kept 17 bases outside the gene matches. The germline V gene encodes CDR1 LNHDA and CDR2 SQIVND (reference sequence). The CDR3 length is 17 residues.

V usage is TRBV7-6 and J usage is TRBJ1-4; D remains ambiguous. CDR3 length: 17 residues. Germline CDR1 reads SGHVS; CDR2 reads FNYEAQ. Trimming removed 5 bases from V and 0 bases from J, with 16 bases in between. CDR3 coding DNA: TGTGCCAGCAGCCCCTCCGGAGCCTCTGCAACTAATGAAAAACTGTTTTTT. The encoded protein is CASSPSGASATNEKLFF.

This clone was detected only once. The chain employs TRBV7-3 and TRBJ1-1; 7 bases line up with TRBD1. The CDR3 consists of 15 residues. The germline V gene has CDR1 SGHTA and CDR2 FQGTGA. V lost 5 bases and J lost 1; bases outside the gene matches: 7. Here the CDR3 DNA reads TGTGCCAGCAGCCTATACGGGACAGAGAACACTGAAGCTTTCTTT. Amino acids: CASSLYGTENTEAFF.

CDR3 in amino acids: CASSPAVRATDTQYF. CDR3 sequence (DNA): TGTGCCAGCAGTCCAGCGGTGAGGGCGACAGATACGCAGTATTTT. This chain connects TRBV6-5 to TRBJ2-3, with D maybe TRBD2 (5 bases). V shed 5 bases and J shed 3 bases, with 15 bases lying between them. CDR1 is MNHEY and CDR2 is SVGAGI in the germline V gene. The CDR3 covers 15 residues.

CDR3 DNA sequence: TGTGCCAGCAGCTTCCCAGGGATTGGTGGCTACACCTTC. Translated, it gives CASSFPGIGGYTF. The gene calls are TRBV9 and TRBJ1-2; D may be TRBD1 (5 bases). V lost 4 bases and J 7 bases, leaving 14 bases between the germline ends. The CDR3 runs 13 residues. Germline CDR1 reads SGDLS; CDR2 reads YYNGEE. The whole variable domain, filled in from reference TRBV9 and TRBJ1-2, reads DSGVTQTPKHLITATGQRVTLRCSPRSGDLSVYWYQQSLDQGLQFLIQYYNGEERAKGNILERFSAQQFPDLHSELNLSSLELGDSALYFCASSFPGIGGYTFGSGTRLTVV.

The V call is TRBV4-3, the J call TRBJ2-3, with D perhaps matching TRBD2 (5 bases). Germline values: CDR1 LGHNA, CDR2 YSLEER. The CDR3 is 15 residues long. Trimming pared 3 bases from V and 1 base from J, leaving 11 bases between. CDR3 in DNA: TGCGCCAGCAGCCATAGCGCTTTGGGCACAGATACGCAGTATTTT. Translation gives CASSHSALGTDTQYF.

This clone was counted between two and nine times. The rearrangement links TRBV10-1 to TRBJ1-1; 10 bases line up with TRBD1. Germline CDR1 and CDR2: WNHNN and SYGVQD (reference sequence). Trimming at V came to 6 bases and at J to 4 bases, leaving 5 bases not matched to a gene. The CDR3 runs 14 residues. In nucleotides, the CDR3 is TGCGCCAGCAGGATGACAGGGGGCGGCACTGAAGCTTTCTTT. The encoded protein is CASRMTGGGTEAFF.